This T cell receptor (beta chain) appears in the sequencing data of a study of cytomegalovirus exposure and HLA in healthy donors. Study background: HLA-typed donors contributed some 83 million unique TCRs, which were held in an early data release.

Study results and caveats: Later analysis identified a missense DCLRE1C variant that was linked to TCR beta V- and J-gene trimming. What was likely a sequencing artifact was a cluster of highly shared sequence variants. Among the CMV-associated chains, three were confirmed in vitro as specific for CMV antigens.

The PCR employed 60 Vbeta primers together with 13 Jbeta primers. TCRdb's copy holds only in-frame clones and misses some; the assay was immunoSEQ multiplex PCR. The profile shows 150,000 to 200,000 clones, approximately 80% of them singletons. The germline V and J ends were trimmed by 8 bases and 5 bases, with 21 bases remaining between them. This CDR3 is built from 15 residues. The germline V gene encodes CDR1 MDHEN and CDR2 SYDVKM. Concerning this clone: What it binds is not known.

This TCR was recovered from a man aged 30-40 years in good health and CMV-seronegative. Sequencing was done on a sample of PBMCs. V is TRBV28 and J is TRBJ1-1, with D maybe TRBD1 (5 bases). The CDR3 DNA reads TGTGCCAGCGTCACCGTCTGGGGCGCGAGGACTGAAGCTTTCTTT. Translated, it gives CASVTVWGARTEAFF.